Listed below are T cell receptor beta chains from one sample, sequenced in a study of blood T cells in healthy people across ages. One entry per CDR3 protein, called by TCRdb with MiXCR from the 5' RACE reads. The sample includes about 650,000 distinct CDR3 sequences, roughly 32% of them seen just once. The sequenced sample consisted of blood. These receptors all stem from an elderly woman in good health. CDR3s include the opening cysteine and the closing phenylalanine or tryptophan. D genes are given only for firm matches. The listing skips clone size in some rows; elsewhere it reads once, few, many or a size class.

>many|-|TRBV7-9|16|TRBJ1-5
CASSLVGPLNNQPQHF
TGTGCCAGCAGCTTAGTCGGACCCTTGAATAATCAGCCCCAGCATTTT
>-|-|TRBV29-1|12|TRBJ1-2
CSGATGVYGYTF
TGCAGCGGGGCGACAGGAGTCTATGGCTACACCTTC
>-|-|TRBV6-6|15|TRBJ1-1
CASTPRKGQKTEAFF
TGTGCCAGCACCCCCCGAAAGGGGCAGAAAACTGAAGCTTTCTTT
>-|TRBD1|TRBV9|15|TRBJ2-1
CASSVGDRGVNEQFF
TGTGCCAGCAGCGTAGGGGACAGGGGGGTCAATGAGCAGTTCTTC
>many|-|TRBV5-1|14|TRBJ1-1
CASSLTGRDTEAFF
TGCGCCAGCAGCTTGACAGGGAGGGACACTGAAGCTTTCTTT
>many|TRBD1|TRBV10-3|14|TRBJ2-3
CAIKTGGSTDTQYF
TGTGCCATCAAAACAGGGGGAAGCACAGATACGCAGTATTTT
>many|TRBD2|TRBV6-6|14|TRBJ2-1
CASSYRGLDDEQFF
TGTGCCAGCAGTTACAGGGGACTAGACGATGAGCAGTTCTTC
>many|-|TRBV6-1|12|TRBJ2-5
CASSEAQETQYF
TGTGCCAGCAGTGAAGCCCAAGAGACCCAGTACTTC
>many|-|TRBV18|15|TRBJ2-7
CASSRYSGSSYEQYF
TGTGCCAGCTCACGATATAGCGGCAGCTCCTACGAGCAGTACTTC
>-|-|TRBV30|13|TRBJ1-2
CAWRTGGGYGYTF
TGTGCCTGGAGAACGGGAGGGGGGTATGGCTACACCTTC
>-|-|TRBV9|14|TRBJ1-1
CASSVDGANTEAFF
TGTGCCAGCAGCGTAGACGGGGCGAACACTGAAGCTTTCTTT
>-|-|TRBV6-5|12|TRBJ2-1
CASTTGGHEQFF
TGTGCCAGCACCACGGGCGGGCATGAGCAGTTCTTC
>many|TRBD1|TRBV6-5|15|TRBJ2-1
CASTTEDRVGNEQFF
TGTGCCAGCACCACCGAGGACAGGGTGGGCAATGAGCAGTTCTTC